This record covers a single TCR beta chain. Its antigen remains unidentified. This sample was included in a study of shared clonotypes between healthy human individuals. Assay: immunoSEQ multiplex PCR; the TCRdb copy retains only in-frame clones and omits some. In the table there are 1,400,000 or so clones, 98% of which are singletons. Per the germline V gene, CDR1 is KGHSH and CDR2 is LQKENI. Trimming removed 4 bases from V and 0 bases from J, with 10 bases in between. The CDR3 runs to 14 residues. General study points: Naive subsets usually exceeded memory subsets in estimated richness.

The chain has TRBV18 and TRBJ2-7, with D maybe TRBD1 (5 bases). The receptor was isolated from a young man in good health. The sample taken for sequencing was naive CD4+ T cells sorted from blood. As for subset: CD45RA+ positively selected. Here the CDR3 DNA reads TGTGCCAGCTCACTTGGAACAGGCTCCTACGAGCAGTACTTC. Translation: CASSLGTGSYEQYF. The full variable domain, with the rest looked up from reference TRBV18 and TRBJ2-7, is NAGVMQNPRHLVRRRGQEARLRCSPMKGHSHVYWYRQLPEEGLKFMVYLQKENIIDESGMPKERFSAEFPKEGPSILRIQQVVRGDSAAYFCASSLGTGSYEQYFGPGTRLTVT.